The 7 T cell receptor beta chains listed next were all sequenced from one sample in a study of T cell responses to AZD1222 COVID-19 vaccine. Only in-frame clones appear in the TCRdb table, and some are missing; sequencing was by immunoSEQ multiplex PCR. The sample has around 100,000 clones; under 95% are singletons. The source was peripheral blood, collected on day 0 of AZD1222 vaccination. These receptors were obtained from an adult in good health.

This chain uses TRBV25-1 with TRBJ2-7; D remains unclear. The V end lost 1 base, the J end lost 6 bases, and 19 bases lay between the germline ends. CDR3 length equals 16 residues. Germline CDR1 MGHDK, CDR2 SYGVNS. The CDR3 DNA reads as TGTGCCAGCAGTGAATTAGGGATTGCAGGAGTCTCCGAGCAGTACTTC. Its translation is CASSELGIAGVSEQYF.

The genes are TRBV9 and TRBJ1-5; D is unresolved. The CDR3 has 15 amino acids. Germline V gene sequence: CDR1 SGDLS, CDR2 YYNGEE. Trimming took 0 bases from V and 0 from J, leaving 7 bases between them. CDR3 nucleotide sequence: TGTGCCAGCAGCGTAGCCGGGTATAGCAATCAGCCCCAGCATTTT. Its translation is CASSVAGYSNQPQHF.

The chain links TRBV2 to TRBJ2-2; D unclear. Germline CDR1 and CDR2: SNHLY and FYNNEI. V gave up 9 bases and J gave up 4 bases, with 15 bases separating them. The CDR3 runs 14 residues. Written as DNA, the CDR3 is TGTGCCAGTAAGCCCTCTCGGACCACCGGGGAGCTGTTTTTT. Its translation: CASKPSRTTGELFF.

The V call is TRBV2, the J call TRBJ1-4; D unclear. Looked up from germline, CDR1 is SNHLY and CDR2 is FYNNEI. The germline V and J ends were trimmed by 5 bases and 7 bases, with 11 bases remaining between them. CDR3 size: 13 residues. The CDR3, as DNA: TGTGCCAGCAGTATACTCGGGGTTGAAAAACTGTTTTTT. Protein product: CASSILGVEKLFF.

This rearrangement joins TRBV7-2 to TRBJ2-7, with D perhaps TRBD1 or TRBD2 (5 bases each). Germline V lookup: CDR1 SGHTA, CDR2 FQGNSA. The CDR3 runs 14 residues. The germline V and J ends were trimmed by 4 bases and 4 bases, with 14 bases remaining between them. Here the CDR3 reads CASSSGTPPYEQYF. As DNA, the CDR3 is TGTGCCAGCAGCTCCGGGACCCCTCCGTACGAGCAGTACTTC.

This clone was detected only once. V gene TRBV5-5 combines with J gene TRBJ2-1; maybe TRBD1 (6 bases). CDR1 SGHKS and CDR2 YYEKEE come from the germline V gene (reference sequence). CDR3 size: 14 residues. Trimming shortened V by 3 bases and J by 4 bases, and 11 bases separated the two germline ends. The CDR3 sequence is CASSSGQPYNEQFF. The CDR3 DNA sequence: TGTGCCAGCAGCTCAGGACAGCCTTACAATGAGCAGTTCTTC.

The chain uses TRBV6-5 and TRBJ2-5, with D possibly TRBD1 on 6 matching bases. CDR3 length: 13 amino acids. From germline, CDR1 is MNHEY and CDR2 SVGAGI. V lost 2 bases and J 4 bases, leaving 8 bases between the germline ends. Written as DNA, the CDR3 is TGTGCCAGCAGTTACCAGGGGAGAGAGACCCAGTACTTC. As protein: CASSYQGRETQYF.